These 6 T cell receptor beta chains came from one sample sequenced in a study of human T cells and chemical hapten exposure. From the RACE reads, TCRdb called clonotypes with MiXCR, one entry per CDR3 protein. The sample gives about 81,000 distinct CDR3 sequences, 6% to 9% of which show up once; 1.5% to 1.9% is in the top ten. As for time point: patch test 1, 2 weeks after DPC sensitization. The sample's treatment: therapeutic diphenylcyclopropenone sensitization with weekly scalp DPC. This sample comprised whole blood, obtained in connection with sensitization to the hapten diphenylcyclopropenone (DPC). Receptor source: a woman under 40 with alopecia areata. Some clones in this sample may be carry-over from other donors' samples.

Only a few counts were recorded for this clonotype. The chain couples TRBV12-3 or TRBV12-4 to TRBJ2-1; 12 nucleotides match TRBD2. Trimming took 7 bases from V and 5 from J; bases not matched to a gene: 9. The CDR3 is 16 residues long. The CDR3 DNA reads TGTGCCAGCAACAAACACCTAGCGGGGGGGAACAATGAGCAGTTCTTC. Encoded protein: CASNKHLAGGNNEQFF.

This clonotype has ten or more counts. This sequence joins TRBV5-6 and TRBJ2-1; 8 positions agree with TRBD1. There are 13 residues in the CDR3. J lost 9 bases, V lost 4 bases, and 6 bases had no gene match. In germline, CDR1 is SGHDT, CDR2 YYEEEE. The CDR3 spells CASSHGQGSEQFF. CDR3 DNA sequence: TGTGCCAGCAGCCATGGACAGGGCAGTGAGCAGTTCTTC.

This clonotype has at least ten counts. V is TRBV20-1 and J is TRBJ2-2, with D unresolved. The length of the CDR3 is 12 residues. Between the trimmed V and J ends, which lost 3 bases and 5 bases, there was a span of 7 bases. The germline V gene has CDR1 DFQATT and CDR2 SNEGSKA (reference sequence). The CDR3 nucleotides read TGCAGTGCTAGGTGGCAAACCGGGGAGCTGTTTTTT. This gives the protein CSARWQTGELFF.

This clonotype was recorded a few times. The CDR3 nucleotides are TGTGCCAGCAGTTTAGCCCCGGGGACTAGCGAGTTCACAGATACGCAGTATTTT. This sequence encodes CASSLAPGTSEFTDTQYF. The gene calls are TRBV12-3 or TRBV12-4 and TRBJ2-3, with 10 bases fitting TRBD2. V was clipped by 0 bases and J by 2 bases; unmatched bases: 8. The CDR3 is 18 amino acids.

This clonotype came up a few times. DNA of the CDR3: TGTGCCAGCAGAGGAACTGGGGGGCCCCTCTACGAGCAGTACTTC. Amino acid sequence: CASRGTGGPLYEQYF. This chain links TRBV12-3 or TRBV12-4 with TRBJ2-7; D possibly uses TRBD1 or TRBD2 (6 bases each). V was pared by 6 bases and J by 3 bases, with 18 bases between. The CDR3 spans 15 residues.

V is TRBV14 and J is TRBJ1-1, with 7 nucleotides matching TRBD1. Trimming cost V 0 bases and J 0 bases; bases outside gene matches: 10. This CDR3 is 18 amino acids long. Germline V CDR1 and CDR2: SGHDN, FVKESK. As DNA, the CDR3 is TGTGCCAGCAGCCAAGAACGAATTCGGACAGGCCTGAACACTGAAGCTTTCTTT. Its translation is CASSQERIRTGLNTEAFF.